The next 8 T cell receptor beta chains were all read from a single sample in a study of blood T cell repertoires in COVID-19. TCRdb's copy holds only in-frame clones and misses some; the assay was immunoSEQ multiplex PCR. In the table there are 61,000 or so clones, around 88% of which are singletons. The sequencing sample was made of peripheral blood. The receptors stem from an elderly woman with active COVID-19.

This rearrangement joins TRBV7-9 to TRBJ2-2, with D perhaps matching TRBD2 (6 bases). Trimming left V 3 bases short and J 1 base short, with 9 bases between. CDR3 length: 15 amino acids. Germline V CDR1 and CDR2: SEHNR, FQNEAQ (reference sequence). The CDR3 loop is CASSFWEVNTGELFF. For the CDR3, the DNA is TGTGCCAGCAGCTTTTGGGAGGTGAACACCGGGGAGCTGTTTTTT.

This chain links TRBV18 with TRBJ2-3; possibly TRBD2 for D (5 bases). Trimming removed 6 bases at V and 2 bases at J, with 15 bases between. The CDR3 has 15 residues. Germline V lookup: CDR1 KGHSH, CDR2 LQKENI. CDR3 nucleotide sequence: TGTGCCAGCTCGCAAAACGGGGTAACCACAGATACGCAGTATTTT. It translates to CASSQNGVTTDTQYF. The full variable domain, rest sourced from reference TRBV18 and TRBJ2-3, is NAGVMQNPRHLVRRRGQEARLRCSPMKGHSHVYWYRQLPEEGLKFMVYLQKENIIDESGMPKERFSAEFPKEGPSILRIQQVVRGDSAAYFCASSQNGVTTDTQYFGPGTRLTVL.

CDR3 DNA: TGTGCCAGCAGCTTAACGGCAGCGGAAGAGACCCAGTACTTC. Encoded protein: CASSLTAAEETQYF. The chain recombines TRBV7-3 with TRBJ2-5, with a possible D match to TRBD2 (5 bases). The germline V and J ends were trimmed by 0 bases and 3 bases, with 8 bases remaining between them. This CDR3 has 14 residues. The germline gives CDR1 SGHTA, CDR2 FQGTGA.

This chain links TRBV10-2 with TRBJ2-7; a weak D match, TRBD1 (6 bases). V was clipped by 3 bases and J by 2 bases, with 14 bases between them. The CDR3 spans 15 residues. Germline V gene data show CDR1 as WSHSY and CDR2 as SAAADI. Written as DNA, the CDR3 is TGCGCCAGCAGTGACCCCAGGGGATCGACCTACGAGCAGTACTTC. Its protein product is CASSDPRGSTYEQYF.

This chain uses TRBV5-1 with TRBJ2-2, with TRBD1 identical over 7 bases. V lost 4 bases, J lost 8 bases, and 8 bases stayed unmatched. This CDR3 has 14 amino acids. Germline V gives CDR1 SGHRS, CDR2 YFSETQ. The chain's CDR3 is CASSTGWGQGELFF. For the CDR3, the DNA is TGCGCCAGCAGCACCGGATGGGGACAGGGGGAGCTGTTTTTT.

The chain couples TRBV4-1 to TRBJ1-4, with D maybe TRBD1 (6 bases). Germline lookup yields CDR1 MGHRA and CDR2 YSYEKL. Trimming shortened V by 1 base and J by 4 bases, and 10 bases separated the two germline ends. The CDR3 covers 15 residues. This CDR3 reads CASSQVQGYNEKLFF. The CDR3 nucleotides read TGCGCCAGCAGCCAAGTGCAGGGGTATAATGAAAAACTGTTTTTT.

This sequence joins TRBV2 and TRBJ2-1; 14 positions agree with TRBD2. This CDR3 region has 15 residues. V shed 6 bases, J shed 9 bases, and the junction held 7 bases outside the gene matches. CDR1 SNHLY and CDR2 FYNNEI come from the germline V gene. The CDR3 DNA sequence: TGTGCCAGCAGGAGACTAGCGGGGGGGCCCGGTGAGCAGTTCTTC. It specifies CASRRLAGGPGEQFF.

J is TRBJ1-6 and V is TRBV6-5; 8 nucleotides match TRBD1. CDR1 and CDR2 (germline): MNHEY, SVGAGI. V lost 8 bases to trimming and J lost 10 bases; unmatched junction nucleotides: 7. The CDR3 extends over 13 amino acids. CDR3 nucleotide sequence: TGTGCCAGCTCAAGACAGGGGTGGTCACCCCTCCACTTT. As protein: CASSRQGWSPLHF.